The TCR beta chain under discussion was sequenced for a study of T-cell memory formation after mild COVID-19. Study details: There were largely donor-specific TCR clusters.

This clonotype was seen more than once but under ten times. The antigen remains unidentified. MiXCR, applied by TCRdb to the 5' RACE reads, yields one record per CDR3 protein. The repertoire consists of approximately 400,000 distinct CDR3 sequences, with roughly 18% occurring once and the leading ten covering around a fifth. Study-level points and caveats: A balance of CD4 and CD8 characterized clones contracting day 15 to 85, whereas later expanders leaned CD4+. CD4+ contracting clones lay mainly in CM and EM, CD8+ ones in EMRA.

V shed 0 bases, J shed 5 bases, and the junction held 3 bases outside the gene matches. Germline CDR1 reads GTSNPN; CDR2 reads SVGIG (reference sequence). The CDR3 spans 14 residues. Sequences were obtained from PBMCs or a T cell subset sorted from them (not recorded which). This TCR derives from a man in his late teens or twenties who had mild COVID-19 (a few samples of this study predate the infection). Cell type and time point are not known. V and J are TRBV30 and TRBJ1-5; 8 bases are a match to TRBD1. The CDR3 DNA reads TGTGCCTGGAGTGTACAGGGGGTCGATCAGCCCCAGCATTTT. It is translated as CAWSVQGVDQPQHF.